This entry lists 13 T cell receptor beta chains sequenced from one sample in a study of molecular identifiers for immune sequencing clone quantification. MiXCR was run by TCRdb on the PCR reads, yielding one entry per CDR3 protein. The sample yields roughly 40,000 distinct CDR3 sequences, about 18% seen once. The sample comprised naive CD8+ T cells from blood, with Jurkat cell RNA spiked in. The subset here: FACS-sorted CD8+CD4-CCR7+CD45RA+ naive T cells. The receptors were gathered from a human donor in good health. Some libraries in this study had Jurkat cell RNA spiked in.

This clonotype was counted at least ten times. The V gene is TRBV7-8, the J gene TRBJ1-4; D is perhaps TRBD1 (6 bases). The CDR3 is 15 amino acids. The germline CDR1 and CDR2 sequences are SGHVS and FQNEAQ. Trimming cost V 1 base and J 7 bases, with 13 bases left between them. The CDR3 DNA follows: TGTGCCAGCAGCTTAGTTTCCAGGGGCAGTGAAAAACTGTTTTTT. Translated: CASSLVSRGSEKLFF.

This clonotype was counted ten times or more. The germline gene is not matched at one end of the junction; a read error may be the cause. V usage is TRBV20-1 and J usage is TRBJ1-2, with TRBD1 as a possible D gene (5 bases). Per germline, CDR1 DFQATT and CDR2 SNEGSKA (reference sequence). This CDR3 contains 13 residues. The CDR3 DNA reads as TGCAGTGCTACAAGGTTGGACACGGCAGAGACCATCTTC. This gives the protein CSATRLDTAETIF.

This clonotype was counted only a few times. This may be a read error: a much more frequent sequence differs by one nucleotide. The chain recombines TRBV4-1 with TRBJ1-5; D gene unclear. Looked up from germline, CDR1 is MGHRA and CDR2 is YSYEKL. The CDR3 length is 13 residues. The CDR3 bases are TGCGCCAGCAACCAAATGCTCGGGAGGCCCCAGCATTTT. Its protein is CASNQMLGRPQHF.

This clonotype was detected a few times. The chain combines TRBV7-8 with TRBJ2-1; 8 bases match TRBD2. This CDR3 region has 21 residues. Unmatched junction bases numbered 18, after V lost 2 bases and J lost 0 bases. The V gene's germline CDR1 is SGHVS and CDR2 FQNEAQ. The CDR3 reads CASSLPRGSPGLALSYNEQFF. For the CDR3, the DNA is TGTGCCAGCAGCTTACCCCGGGGCAGCCCAGGACTAGCTCTCTCCTACAATGAGCAGTTCTTC.

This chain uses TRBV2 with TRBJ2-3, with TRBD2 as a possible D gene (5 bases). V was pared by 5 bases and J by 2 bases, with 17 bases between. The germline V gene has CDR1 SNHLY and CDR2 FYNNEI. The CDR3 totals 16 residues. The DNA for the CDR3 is TGTGCCAGCAGTCATGGACTCTACGAGGACACAGATACGCAGTATTTT. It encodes CASSHGLYEDTDTQYF. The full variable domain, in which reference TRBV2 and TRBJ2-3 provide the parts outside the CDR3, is EPEVTQTPSHQVTQMGQEVILRCVPISNHLYFYWYRQILGQKVEFLVSFYNNEISEKSEIFDDQFSVERPDGSNFTLKIRSTKLEDSAMYFCASSHGLYEDTDTQYFGPGTRLTVL.

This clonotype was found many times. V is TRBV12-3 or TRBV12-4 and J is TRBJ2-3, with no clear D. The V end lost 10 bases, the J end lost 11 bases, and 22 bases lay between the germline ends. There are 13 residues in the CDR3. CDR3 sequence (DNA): TGTGCCATCCTTAACGCTGAAGCGATGGGGCAGTATTTT. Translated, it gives CAILNAEAMGQYF.

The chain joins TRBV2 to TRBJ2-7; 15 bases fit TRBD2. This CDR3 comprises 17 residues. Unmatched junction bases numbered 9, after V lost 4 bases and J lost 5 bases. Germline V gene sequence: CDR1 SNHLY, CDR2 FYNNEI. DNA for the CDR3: TGTGCCAGCAGTGGCCCCCGGACTAGCGGGAGGGGAAACGAGCAGTACTTC. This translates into CASSGPRTSGRGNEQYF.

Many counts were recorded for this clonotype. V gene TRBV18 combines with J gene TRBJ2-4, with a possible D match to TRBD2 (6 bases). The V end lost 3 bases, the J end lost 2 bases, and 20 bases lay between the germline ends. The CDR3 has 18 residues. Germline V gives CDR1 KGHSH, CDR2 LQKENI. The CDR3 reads CASSPRSGVVGTKNIQYF. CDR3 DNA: TGTGCCAGCTCACCCCGATCGGGAGTGGTTGGTACCAAAAACATTCAGTACTTC. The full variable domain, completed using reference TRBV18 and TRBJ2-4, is NAGVMQNPRHLVRRRGQEARLRCSPMKGHSHVYWYRQLPEEGLKFMVYLQKENIIDESGMPKERFSAEFPKEGPSILRIQQVVRGDSAAYFCASSPRSGVVGTKNIQYFGAGTRLSVL.

The chain's CDR3 is CASSLGDREVYGYTF. In DNA form, the CDR3 reads TGTGCCAGCAGCTTGGGTGACAGGGAGGTCTATGGCTACACCTTC. The rearrangement uses TRBV13 and TRBJ1-2; 7 nucleotides match TRBD1. The CDR3 contains 15 residues. Germline V CDR1 and CDR2: PRHDT, FYEKMQ (reference sequence). The ends lost 3 bases at V and 4 bases at J; junction bases unmatched: 8.

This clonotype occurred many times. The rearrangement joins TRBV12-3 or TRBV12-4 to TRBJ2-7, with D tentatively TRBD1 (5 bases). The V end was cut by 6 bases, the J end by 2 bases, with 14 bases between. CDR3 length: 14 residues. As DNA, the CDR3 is TGTGCCAGCAGCCCCCCCAGGGTCCCCTACGAGCAGTACTTC. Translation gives CASSPPRVPYEQYF.

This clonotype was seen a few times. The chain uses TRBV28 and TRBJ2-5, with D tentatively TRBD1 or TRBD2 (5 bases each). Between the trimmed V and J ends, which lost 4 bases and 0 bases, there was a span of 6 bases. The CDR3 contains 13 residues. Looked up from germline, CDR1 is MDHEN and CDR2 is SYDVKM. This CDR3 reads CASSWGNQETQYF. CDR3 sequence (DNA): TGTGCCAGCAGTTGGGGGAACCAAGAGACCCAGTACTTC.

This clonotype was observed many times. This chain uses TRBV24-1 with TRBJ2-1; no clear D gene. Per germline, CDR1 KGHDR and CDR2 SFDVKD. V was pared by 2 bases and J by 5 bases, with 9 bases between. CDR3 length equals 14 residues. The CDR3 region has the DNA TGTGCCACCAGTGATTCGCTAAGGGACAATGAGCAGTTCTTC. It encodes CATSDSLRDNEQFF.

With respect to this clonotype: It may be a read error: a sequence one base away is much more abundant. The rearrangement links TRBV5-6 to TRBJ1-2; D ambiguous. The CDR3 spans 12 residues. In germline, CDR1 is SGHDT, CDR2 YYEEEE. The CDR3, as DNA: TGTGCCAGCGGCTTGGATCCCGGGGGCTACACCTTC. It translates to CASGLDPGGYTF.